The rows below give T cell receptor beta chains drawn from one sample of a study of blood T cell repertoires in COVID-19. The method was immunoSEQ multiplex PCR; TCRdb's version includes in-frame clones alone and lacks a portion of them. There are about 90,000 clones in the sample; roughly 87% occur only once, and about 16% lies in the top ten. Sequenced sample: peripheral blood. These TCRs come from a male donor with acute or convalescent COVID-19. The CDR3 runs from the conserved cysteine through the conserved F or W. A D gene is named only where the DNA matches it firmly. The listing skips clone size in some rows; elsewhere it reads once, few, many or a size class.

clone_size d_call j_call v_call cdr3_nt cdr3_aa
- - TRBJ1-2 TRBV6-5 TGTGCCAGCAGTATACAGGGTAACTATGGCTACACCTTC CASSIQGNYGYTF
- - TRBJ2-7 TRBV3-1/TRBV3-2 TGTGCCAGCAGCCAGGACAGCTCCTACGAGCAGTACTTC CASSQDSSYEQYF
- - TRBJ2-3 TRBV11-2 TGTGCCAGCAGCTTGAGTGGGCCAGATACGCAGTATTTT CASSLSGPDTQYF
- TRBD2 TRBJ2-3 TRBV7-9 TGTGCCAGCAGCTTAGCGCGGGGAACTAGCGGGGGCACAGATACGCAGTATTTT CASSLARGTSGGTDTQYF
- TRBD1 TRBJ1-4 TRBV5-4 TGTGCCAGCAGCTTCCAGGGGGTCGGTGAAAAACTGTTTTTT CASSFQGVGEKLFF
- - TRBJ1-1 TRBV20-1 TGCAGTGCTTCAATGAACACTGAAGCTTTCTTT CSASMNTEAFF
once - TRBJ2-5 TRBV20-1 TGCAGTGCTAGTGATTGGAGGACTTGCGGGGGCCCAGAGACCCAGTACTTC CSASDWRTCGGPETQYF
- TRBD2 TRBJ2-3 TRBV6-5 TGTGCCAGCAGCCAACTAGCGGGGGATAGAGATACGCAGTATTTT CASSQLAGDRDTQYF
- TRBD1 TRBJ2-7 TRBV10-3 TGTGCCATCAGTGGGGCAGGGGGCTCGGTAGGAGAGCAGTACTTC CAISGAGGSVGEQYF
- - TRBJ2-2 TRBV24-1 TGTGCCACCAGTTTAGGAGGCGCTGCGAACACCGGGGAGCTGTTTTTT CATSLGGAANTGELFF
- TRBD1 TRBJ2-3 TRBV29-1 TGCAGCGTTGTGGGGGACAGGGGCACAGATACGCAGTATTTT CSVVGDRGTDTQYF
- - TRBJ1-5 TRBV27 TGTGCCAGCAGACCTCGACAGTTCAATCAGGGCCAGCCCCAGCATTTT CASRPRQFNQGQPQHF
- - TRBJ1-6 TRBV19 TGTGCCAGTAGTACGGAGACAGATTCACCCCTCCACTTT CASSTETDSPLHF
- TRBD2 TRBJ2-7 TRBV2 TGTGCCAGCAGTGGGGATAGCGGGGGGGCCGGGCAGTACTTC CASSGDSGGAGQYF
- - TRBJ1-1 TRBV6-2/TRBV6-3 TGTGCCAGCAGTTACTCACGGGTTCGGACTGAAGCTTTCTTT CASSYSRVRTEAFF
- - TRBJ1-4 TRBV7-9 TGTGCCAGCAGCTATAGCAGGACAGCGAATGAAAAACTGTTTTTT CASSYSRTANEKLFF
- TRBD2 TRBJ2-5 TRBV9 TGTGCCAGCAGCGGTACTAGCGGGGAACAAGAGACCCAGTACTTC CASSGTSGEQETQYF